This T cell receptor (beta chain) is from a study of CD8+ T cells in alopecia areata. Study-level information: Patients remained on tofacitinib for 6 to 18 months and then went 6 months without it.

Once RNA had been extracted, it was reverse transcribed into cDNA to act as the sequencing template. Clones were read by immunoSEQ multiplex PCR, and TCRdb kept only the in-frame ones, dropping some. The profile shows about 130,000 clones, 45% to 65% of them singletons. The CDR3 is 11 amino acids. Trimming stripped 3 bases from V and 5 bases from J, with 4 bases between. Germline V CDR1 and CDR2: SGHTA, FQGNSA. The sequence was collected from a human donor with alopecia areata. The J gene is TRBJ2-5, the V gene TRBV7-2; D uncertain. This specimen consisted of CD4+ T cells sorted from blood, obtained at week 0. The CDR3 reads CASSLWETQYF. The DNA for the CDR3 is TGTGCCAGCAGCTTGTGGGAGACCCAGTACTTC.